The next 9 T cell receptor beta chains were all read from a single sample in a study of blood T cells in healthy people across ages. Sample-barcoded 5' priming and a J-beta primer mix drove a second PCR of about 6 to 12 cycles. TCRdb re-called the 5' RACE reads through MiXCR, storing one row per CDR3 protein. This table has around 1,500,000 distinct CDR3 sequences, 28% appearing once. The sequencing sample was made of blood. Source of these receptors: a woman aged 25-40 years in good health.

The gene calls are TRBV7-2 and TRBJ1-2; D perhaps matches TRBD1 (5 bases). Trimming pared 0 bases from V and 7 bases from J, leaving 9 bases between. This CDR3 contains 13 residues. Germline lookup yields CDR1 SGHTA and CDR2 FQGNSA. DNA of the CDR3: TGTGCCAGCAGCTTAGCTGGGACGTCTGGCTACACCTTC. Translated, it gives CASSLAGTSGYTF.

CDR3 in DNA: TGTGCCAGCAGCTACCGGGTCGAATTAGGTCAGCCCCAGCATTTT. The encoded protein is CASSYRVELGQPQHF. This chain links TRBV7-2 with TRBJ1-5; D is ambiguous. V was cut by 4 bases and J by 6 bases, with 16 bases left in between. CDR3 size: 15 residues. Germline V gene sequence: CDR1 SGHTA, CDR2 FQGNSA.

This chain uses TRBV7-2 with TRBJ2-2; TRBD2 aligns across 9 bases. The CDR3 totals 16 residues. The V segment lost 5 bases and the J segment 2 bases; nucleotides outside the gene matches: 6. The germline V gene encodes CDR1 SGHTA and CDR2 FQGNSA. The CDR3 DNA reads as TGTGCCAGCAGCCCTCCGGGACTAGCAAACACCGGGGAGCTGTTTTTT. This sequence encodes CASSPPGLANTGELFF.

The chain links TRBV7-9 to TRBJ1-2; 9 bases agree with TRBD1. The CDR3 is 14 amino acids. Looked up from germline, CDR1 is SEHNR and CDR2 is FQNEAQ (reference sequence). J lost 7 bases, V lost 5 bases, and 8 bases had no gene match. The CDR3 DNA follows: TGTGCCAGCAGCGACCCCGACAGGGGGGCTGGCTACACCTTC. The encoded protein is CASSDPDRGAGYTF. Using reference TRBV7-9 and TRBJ1-2 for the parts outside the CDR3, the full variable domain is DTGVSQNPRHKITKRGQNVTFRCDPISEHNRLYWYRQTLGQGPEFLTYFQNEAQLEKSRLLSDRFSAERPKGSFSTLEIQRTEQGDSAMYLCASSDPDRGAGYTFGSGTRLTVV.

The chain joins TRBV12-3 or TRBV12-4 to TRBJ1-1, with TRBD1 as a possible D gene (5 bases). The CDR3 covers 15 residues. The V gene lost 6 bases and the J gene lost 3 bases, with 17 bases spanning the gap. The CDR3: CASRPFSGGDTEAFF. In DNA form, the CDR3 reads TGTGCCAGCAGACCTTTTTCCGGGGGGGACACTGAAGCTTTCTTT.

This clonotype was counted only a few times. The chain joins TRBV4-1 to TRBJ2-1; 10 nucleotides line up with TRBD2. The CDR3 is 17 amino acids. Germline V CDR1 and CDR2: MGHRA, YSYEKL. Trimming at V came to 4 bases and at J to 6 bases, leaving 12 bases not matched to a gene. This chain's CDR3 is CASSLLIAGGVGNEQFF. The DNA for the CDR3 is TGCGCCAGCAGCCTCCTCATAGCGGGGGGCGTAGGCAATGAGCAGTTCTTC.

This clonotype was observed at least ten times. The V and J genes are TRBV10-1 and TRBJ2-7; no definite D call. This CDR3 has 14 residues. The V end was cut by 2 bases, the J end by 2 bases, with 10 bases between. CDR1 WNHNN and CDR2 SYGVQD come from the germline V gene (reference sequence). In DNA form, the CDR3 reads TGCGCCAGCAGTGAGAGCAATACCCCCTACGAGCAGTACTTC. Translated: CASSESNTPYEQYF.

This clonotype came up a few times. The rearrangement links TRBV21-1 to TRBJ2-5; TRBD1, as called in the table, went unchecked against the DNA. TRBV21-1 is a listed pseudogene. The CDR3 spans 16 residues. The CDR3 coding sequence is TGTGCTAGCAGCCGCCGACCGGGACCCAGCCAAGAGACCCAGTACTTC. Translation: CASSRRPGPSQETQYF.

The chain combines TRBV29-1 with TRBJ1-2; D is perhaps TRBD1 (6 bases). Trimming left V 4 bases short and J 7 bases short, with 31 bases between. The CDR3 extends over 18 amino acids. CDR1 and CDR2 (germline): SQVTM, ANQGSEA. Here the CDR3 reads CSVAEPSGRGEQGTGYTF. The CDR3 DNA sequence: TGCAGCGTTGCAGAGCCTTCGGGAAGGGGGGAACAAGGAACTGGCTACACCTTC.